This T cell receptor beta chain was recovered during a study of T cells after yellow fever vaccination. Looking at the study overall: Preparing low-cell-number fractions relied on SMART-Seq v4 Ultra Low Input. Study-level points and caveats: FACS-sorted repertoires might harbor abundant contaminating clonotypes from the bulk population. A large majority of primary-vaccination clones showed up again after the booster (around 96% CD4, 88% CD8). A faster peak, day 5 versus 15, was reached by the weaker secondary response.

The junction had 13 bases not matched to a gene; V was cut back by 2 bases and J by 4 bases. The CDR3 is 17 amino acids. Germline loops: CDR1 SGHRS, CDR2 YFSETQ. TCRdb independently ran MiXCR on the 5' RACE reads; one entry per CDR3 protein. The sample comprises 360,000 or so distinct CDR3 sequences, roughly 11% of which are singletons, and around 20% rests with the top ten. Details on this clonotype: Its antigen is not known.

The receptor was isolated from a man between 18 and 35 years old who received the YFV17D yellow fever vaccine. J is TRBJ1-1 and V is TRBV5-1, with TRBD1 matching over 8 bases. Sequencing was performed on PBMCs, taken on the day of the first yellow fever vaccination. The CDR3 bases are TGCGCCAGCAGCTTCCAGGGGGCCTTCTCCACGACCACTGAAGCTTTCTTT. Translated: CASSFQGAFSTTTEAFF.